This T cell receptor beta chain was sequenced in a study of blood T cells in healthy people across ages. A sample-barcoded 5' primer and a J-beta primer mix were used in a second PCR of roughly 6 to 12 cycles. MiXCR, applied by TCRdb to the 5' RACE reads, yields one record per CDR3 protein. This table has about 730,000 distinct CDR3 sequences, around 40% appearing once. The CDR3 spans 13 residues. CDR1 is MNHNS and CDR2 is SASEGT in the germline V gene. V was shortened by 1 base and J by 4 bases, with 8 bases between the two germline ends. The sequence was obtained from an older woman in good health. This sequence joins TRBV6-1 and TRBJ2-7, with D possibly TRBD1 on 5 matching bases. The sequenced sample was blood. CDR3 nucleotide sequence: TGTGCCAGCAGTGAAGGGCGACAGTACGAGCAGTACTTC. Residues: CASSEGRQYEQYF.